This passage covers 2 T cell receptor beta chains from one sample sequenced in a study of CD8+CD57+ T cells in acquired aplastic anemia. Previously, flow cytometry had revealed CD8+CD57+ cell expansion in the patients chosen for sequencing. TCR beta VDJ and CDR3 were profiled, and genomic DNA was the template. One entry per CDR3 protein results from TCRdb running MiXCR on the reads. The sample lists about 240,000 distinct CDR3 sequences, around half occurring once. Sequencing input: sorted CD4+, CD8+, or CD8+CD57+ T cells (not recorded which) from PBMCs. The source of these receptors is a human donor with aplastic anemia.

Comment on this clonotype: This sequence may be a read error, since a much larger clone differs from it by one base. The DNA for the CDR3 is TGTGCCAGCAGTGAAGGAAGGGGTGTGCAGGACACTGAAGCTTTCTTT. It yields the protein CASSEGRGVQDTEAFF. This chain uses TRBV6-1 with TRBJ1-1, with D possibly matching TRBD1 (5 bases). In germline, CDR1 is MNHNS, CDR2 SASEGT. The CDR3 covers 16 residues. V shed 1 base and J shed 3 bases, with 15 bases lying between them.

The table lists this clonotype with many counts. The rearrangement links TRBV4-1 to TRBJ2-7; no definite D call. The length of the CDR3 is 15 residues. Deletions cut 0 bases from V and 5 bases from J, with 14 bases between. Germline V gives CDR1 MGHRA, CDR2 YSYEKL. The CDR3 coding sequence is TGCGCCAGCAGCCAAGATAATGCCTTTCTGGACGAGCAGTACTTC. Translation gives CASSQDNAFLDEQYF.